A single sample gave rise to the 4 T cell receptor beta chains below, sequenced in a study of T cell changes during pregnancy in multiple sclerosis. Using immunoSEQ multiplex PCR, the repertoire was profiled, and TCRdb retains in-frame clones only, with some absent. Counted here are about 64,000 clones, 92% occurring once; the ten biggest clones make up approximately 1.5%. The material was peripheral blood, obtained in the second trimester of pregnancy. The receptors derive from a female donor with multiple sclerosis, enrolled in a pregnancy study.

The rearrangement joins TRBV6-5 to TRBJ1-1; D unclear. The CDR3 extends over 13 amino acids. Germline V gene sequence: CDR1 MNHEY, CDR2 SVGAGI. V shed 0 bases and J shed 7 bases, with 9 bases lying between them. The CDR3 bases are TGTGCCAGCAGTTACTCGGTGGGCCTTGAAGCTTTCTTT. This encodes CASSYSVGLEAFF.

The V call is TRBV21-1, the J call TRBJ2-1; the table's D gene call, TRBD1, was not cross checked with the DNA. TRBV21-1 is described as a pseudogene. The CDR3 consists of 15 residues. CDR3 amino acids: CASSKGALTGPEQFF. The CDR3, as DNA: TGTGCCAGCAGCAAAGGGGCCTTGACAGGGCCTGAGCAGTTCTTC.

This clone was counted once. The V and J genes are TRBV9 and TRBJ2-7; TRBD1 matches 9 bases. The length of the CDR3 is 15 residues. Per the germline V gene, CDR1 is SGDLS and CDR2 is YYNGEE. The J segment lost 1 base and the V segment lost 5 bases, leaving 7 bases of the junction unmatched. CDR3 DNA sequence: TGTGCCAGCAGTCTCGGACAGGGGTCATCCTACGAGCAGTACTTC. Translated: CASSLGQGSSYEQYF.

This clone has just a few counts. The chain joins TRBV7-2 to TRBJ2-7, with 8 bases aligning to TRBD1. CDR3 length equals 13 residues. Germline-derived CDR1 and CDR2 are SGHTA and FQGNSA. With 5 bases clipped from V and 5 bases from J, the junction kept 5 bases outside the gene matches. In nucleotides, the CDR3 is TGTGCCAGCAGCCAGGACAGGGACCACGAGCAGTACTTC. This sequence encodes CASSQDRDHEQYF.